The 13 T cell receptor beta chains below were found in one sample sequenced in a study of shared clonotypes between healthy human individuals. Some clones are missing from TCRdb's copy, which holds only in-frame ones; the method was immunoSEQ multiplex PCR. Seen here are roughly 2 million clones, roughly 95% observed once, and the top ten hold roughly 0.13%. Material: naive CD4+ T cells sorted from blood. As to subset: CD45RA+ positively selected. The receptor set was obtained from a man younger than 35 in good health.

This CDR3 reads CAWSLWESSYNSPLHF. The CDR3 coding sequence is TGTGCCTGGAGTCTTTGGGAGAGCTCCTATAATTCACCCCTCCACTTT. The chain combines TRBV30 with TRBJ1-6; D ambiguous. Deletions cut 2 bases from V and 0 bases from J, with 11 bases between. CDR3 length: 16 amino acids. Looked up from germline, CDR1 is GTSNPN and CDR2 is SVGIG (reference sequence).

V usage is TRBV19 and J usage is TRBJ1-5; perhaps TRBD1 as D (6 bases). CDR3 length: 14 residues. Looked up from germline, CDR1 is LNHDA and CDR2 is SQIVND (reference sequence). V dropped 7 bases and J dropped 3 bases, with 13 bases sitting between them. The CDR3 region has the DNA TGTGCCAGTAAAGCGGACAGATCCAATCAGCCCCAGCATTTT. Translation: CASKADRSNQPQHF.

The chain has TRBV12-2 and TRBJ1-1; the listed D gene, TRBD1, was not tested against the DNA. TRBV12-2 is marked as a pseudogene. This CDR3 spans 17 amino acids. The CDR3 sequence is CASRSTGKRGMNTEAFF. CDR3 DNA: TGTGCAAGTCGCTCGACAGGGAAGAGGGGGATGAACACTGAAGCTTTCTTT.

The rearrangement uses TRBV7-2 and TRBJ1-2, with D unclear. This CDR3 comprises 14 residues. Germline V gene sequence: CDR1 SGHTA, CDR2 FQGNSA. Deletions cut 2 bases from V and 7 bases from J, with 14 bases between. The CDR3 coding sequence is TGTGCCAGCAGCTTACCAGAGGGCGTAGGTGGCTACACCTTC. This codes for CASSLPEGVGGYTF.

With respect to this clone: Within the sample, other DNA sequences also encode this same CDR3. This sequence joins TRBV5-1 and TRBJ2-7, with TRBD1 matching 10 bases. Germline V gives CDR1 SGHRS, CDR2 YFSETQ. The CDR3 runs 15 residues. Losses at the gene ends were 3 bases for V and 1 base for J; bases not matched to a gene: 4. Here the CDR3 reads CASSSGTGVSYEQYF. The CDR3 region has the DNA TGCGCCAGCAGCTCCGGGACAGGGGTATCCTACGAGCAGTACTTC. Full variable domain (rest looked up from reference TRBV5-1 and TRBJ2-7): KAGVTQTPRYLIKTRGQQVTLSCSPISGHRSVSWYQQTPGQGLQFLFEYFSETQRNKGNFPGRFSGRQFSNSRSEMNVSTLELGDSALYLCASSSGTGVSYEQYFGPGTRLTVT.

J is TRBJ1-5 and V is TRBV19; 9 positions match TRBD1. Looked up from germline, CDR1 is LNHDA and CDR2 is SQIVND (reference sequence). The J segment lost 4 bases and the V segment lost 9 bases, leaving 13 bases of the junction unmatched. This CDR3 has 16 residues. CDR3: CASRSFGTGTNQPQHF. In nucleotides, the CDR3 is TGTGCCAGCAGGAGCTTCGGGACAGGGACGAATCAGCCCCAGCATTTT.

This clone appeared once. The gene calls are TRBV10-2 and TRBJ1-2; D is unclear. CDR1 is WSHSY, CDR2 SAAADI, per germline. Trimming stripped 2 bases from V and 4 bases from J, with 11 bases between. The CDR3 sequence is 14 residues long. CDR3 DNA sequence: TGCGCCAGCAGTGAGGCTTTGGGTTTCTATGGCTACACCTTC. Its protein product is CASSEALGFYGYTF.

The V and J genes are TRBV28 and TRBJ2-6, with D possibly being TRBD2 (6 bases). V shed 6 bases and J shed 0 bases, with 18 bases lying between them. The germline V gene encodes CDR1 MDHEN and CDR2 SYDVKM. This CDR3 has 18 amino acids. The CDR3 loop reads CASRDPGTFFSGANVLTF. CDR3 sequence (DNA): TGTGCCAGCAGGGATCCCGGGACTTTTTTCTCTGGGGCCAACGTCCTGACTTTC.

The CDR3 region has the DNA TGTGCCAGCAATACCCGGACAGGTGCCTACGAGCAGTACTTC. Its protein product is CASNTRTGAYEQYF. This rearrangement joins TRBV6-5 to TRBJ2-7; 7 bases are a match to TRBD1. The V gene end was trimmed by 7 bases and the J gene end by 2 bases; junction bases not matched to a gene: 8. Germline CDR1 and CDR2: MNHEY and SVGAGI. The CDR3 loop spans 14 amino acids.

The rearrangement uses TRBV6-1 and TRBJ2-7, with D tentatively TRBD2 (5 bases). Trimming pared 10 bases from V and 2 bases from J, leaving 15 bases between. The germline V gene has CDR1 MNHNS and CDR2 SASEGT. This CDR3 spans 13 amino acids. The CDR3 nucleotides are TGTGCCACTCTCAGGACTGCTGCCTACGAGCAGTACTTC. It specifies CATLRTAAYEQYF.

Concerning this clone itself: Other DNA sequences in this specimen translate into the identical CDR3. The V and J genes are TRBV13 and TRBJ2-7; tentatively, D is TRBD2 (5 bases). Trimming shortened V by 5 bases and J by 0 bases, and 5 bases separated the two germline ends. Germline CDR1 PRHDT, CDR2 FYEKMQ (reference sequence). The CDR3 sequence is 12 residues long. The CDR3 spells CASSRDSYEQYF. CDR3 nucleotides: TGTGCCAGCAGCCGGGACTCCTACGAGCAGTACTTC.

This clone appeared a single time. The V and J genes are TRBV6-5 and TRBJ2-1, with D possibly called TRBD1 or TRBD2 (5 bases each). The CDR3 loop spans 13 amino acids. Germline CDR1 is MNHEY and CDR2 is SVGAGI. V gave up 9 bases and J gave up 5 bases, with 14 bases separating them. The CDR3 sequence is CASARDGHNEQFF. CDR3 bases: TGTGCCAGTGCCCGGGACGGACACAATGAGCAGTTCTTC.

V gene TRBV19 combines with J gene TRBJ1-2; possibly TRBD1 for D (5 bases). The CDR3 loop spans 12 amino acids. Germline CDR1 is LNHDA and CDR2 is SQIVND (reference sequence). V lost 5 bases to trimming and J lost 8 bases, with 12 bases between them. CDR3 sequence: CASSSGPLGYTF. The CDR3 DNA sequence: TGTGCCAGTAGTTCGGGACCGTTGGGCTACACCTTC.